Listed below are T cell receptor beta chains from one sample, sequenced in a study of blood T cell repertoires in COVID-19. Measured with immunoSEQ multiplex PCR; TCRdb has only the in-frame clones, and not every one. The repertoire consists of 120,000 to 150,000 clones, with around 86% occurring once and the leading ten covering approximately 40%. The sequenced material came from peripheral blood. These receptors came from a man aged 45-60 years who had recovered from COVID-19. The CDR3 runs from the conserved cysteine through the conserved F or W. Fields, in order: clone size, V gene, D gene, J gene, CDR3 protein, CDR3 DNA. A D gene is named only where the DNA matches it firmly. Clone size is shown for a subset of rows, as once, few, many or a class of expanded clone.

-	TRBV7-2	-	TRBJ1-1	CASSSQAGATEAFF	TGTGCCAGCAGCTCTCAGGCTGGGGCCACTGAAGCTTTCTTT
-	TRBV3-1/TRBV3-2	TRBD2	TRBJ2-5	CASSLYLRASGVLETQYF	TGTGCCAGCAGCCTCTACTTGAGGGCTAGCGGGGTGTTGGAGACCCAGTACTTC
-	TRBV5-6	-	TRBJ1-2	CASSLSGFEDGYTF	TGTGCCAGCAGCTTGAGCGGGTTTGAAGATGGCTACACCTTC
many	TRBV30	TRBD1	TRBJ1-2	CAWSGTAVARGYTF	TGTGCCTGGAGCGGGACAGCGGTCGCGAGGGGCTACACCTTC
-	TRBV6-1	TRBD1	TRBJ2-7	CASSEEVGGPYEQYF	TGTGCCAGCAGTGAAGAGGTAGGGGGCCCCTACGAGCAGTACTTC
-	TRBV19	-	TRBJ2-5	CASSIVHREETQYF	TGTGCCAGTAGTATAGTCCACAGGGAAGAGACCCAGTACTTC
-	TRBV19	-	TRBJ1-5	CASSNRNPGQPQHF	TGTGCCAGTAGTAACAGGAATCCCGGTCAGCCCCAGCATTTT
-	TRBV4-2	TRBD1	TRBJ1-2	CASSQGETGVYGYTF	TGTGCCAGCAGCCAAGGGGAGACAGGGGTTTATGGCTACACCTTC
-	TRBV29-1	-	TRBJ1-5	CSVGDSRSNQPQHF	TGCAGCGTTGGCGACAGTCGTAGCAATCAGCCCCAGCATTTT
-	TRBV21-1	-	TRBJ1-2	CASSNGQGMTYGYTF	TGTGCCAGCAGCAACGGACAGGGGATGACCTATGGCTACACCTTC
-	TRBV29-1	-	TRBJ2-7	CSVEDSSYEQYF	TGCAGCGTTGAGGACAGCTCCTACGAGCAGTACTTC
-	TRBV5-1	-	TRBJ1-5	CASSPRGGNQPQHF	TGCGCCAGCAGCCCACGGGGTGGAAATCAGCCCCAGCATTTT
-	TRBV6-1	TRBD2	TRBJ2-7	CASSEWGGLSYEQYF	TGTGCCAGCAGTGAATGGGGGGGATTATCCTACGAGCAGTACTTC
once	TRBV9	TRBD1	TRBJ2-1	CASSVDGTGDNEQFF	TGTGCCAGCAGCGTAGATGGGACAGGGGACAATGAGCAGTTCTTC
-	TRBV6-2/TRBV6-3	TRBD1	TRBJ1-3	CASSAGGRWSGNTIYF	TGTGCCAGCAGCGCAGGGGGCCGGTGGTCTGGAAACACCATATATTTT
-	TRBV3-1/TRBV3-2	-	TRBJ1-1	CASSQSAPNSAFF	TGTGCCAGCAGCCAATCCGCCCCTAATAGCGCTTTCTTT
once	TRBV2	-	TRBJ2-5	CASAGTSETQYF	TGTGCCAGCGCCGGGACTTCTGAGACCCAGTACTTC
-	TRBV7-9	-	TRBJ1-2	CASSYPDSPFHTF	TGTGCCAGCAGCTACCCCGACAGCCCGTTCCACACCTTC
-	TRBV10-3	TRBD2	TRBJ2-7	CAISVKERGSYEQYF	TGTGCCATCAGTGTTAAAGAGCGGGGGTCCTACGAGCAGTACTTC